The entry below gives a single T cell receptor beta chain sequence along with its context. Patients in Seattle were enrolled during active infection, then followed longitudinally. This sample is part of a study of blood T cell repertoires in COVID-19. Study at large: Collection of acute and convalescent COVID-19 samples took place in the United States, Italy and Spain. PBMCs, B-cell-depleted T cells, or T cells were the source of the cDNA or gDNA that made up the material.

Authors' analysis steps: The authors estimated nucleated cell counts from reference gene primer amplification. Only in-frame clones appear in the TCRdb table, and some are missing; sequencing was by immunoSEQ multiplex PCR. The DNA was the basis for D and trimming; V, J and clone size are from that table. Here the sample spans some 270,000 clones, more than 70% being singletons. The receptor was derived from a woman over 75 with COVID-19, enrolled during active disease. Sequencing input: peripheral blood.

As DNA, the CDR3 is TGTGCCAGCAGCCCAGGACAGCCCAATCAGCCCCAGCATTTT. This sequence encodes CASSPGQPNQPQHF. The V call is TRBV7-2, the J call TRBJ1-5, with D perhaps matching TRBD1 (6 bases). The V end was cut by 5 bases, the J end by 3 bases, with 11 bases between. This CDR3 spans 14 amino acids. CDR1 and CDR2 (germline): SGHTA, FQGNSA.